These T cell receptor beta chains were read from a single sample in a study of blood T cell repertoires in COVID-19. Some clones are missing from TCRdb's copy, which holds only in-frame ones; the method was immunoSEQ multiplex PCR. This sample yields some 120,000 clones, of which around 86% are seen a single time; roughly 6.7% belongs to the top ten. The material sequenced was peripheral blood. These receptors were obtained from a man older than 75 with active or convalescent COVID-19. Both conserved end residues are part of each CDR3. A D gene is named only where the DNA matches it firmly. Where a row states a size, it is once, few, many or the class of an expanded clone; other rows omit it.

J | V | size | D | DNA | CDR3
TRBJ2-2 | TRBV25-1 | NA | NA | TGTGCCAGCAGCCTTTCGGGGGTAAACACCGGGGAGCTGTTTTTT | CASSLSGVNTGELFF
TRBJ2-2 | TRBV5-4 | NA | TRBD2 | TGTGCCAGCAGCCTTCCTAGCGGGGGAACCGGGGAGCTGTTTTTT | CASSLPSGGTGELFF
TRBJ2-7 | TRBV5-1 | NA | NA | TGCGCCAGCAGCTTGGAAGGACAGCCCTACGAGCAGTACTTC | CASSLEGQPYEQYF
TRBJ1-1 | TRBV7-7 | once | NA | TGTGCCAGCACCCCAATTACTCGGGGGAACACTGAAGCTTTCTTT | CASTPITRGNTEAFF
TRBJ1-5 | TRBV19 | NA | NA | TGTGCCAGTAGTAAGGGGTCTCGGGTTCAGCCCCAGCATTTT | CASSKGSRVQPQHF
TRBJ2-7 | TRBV2 | NA | NA | TGTGCCAGCAACCAGGGGATTTTGGGTTACGAGCAGTACTTC | CASNQGILGYEQYF
TRBJ2-3 | TRBV27 | NA | NA | TGTGCCAGCAGTCTCTACCATAGCGGAGCTAATCGGGATACGCAGTATTTT | CASSLYHSGANRDTQYF
TRBJ1-1 | TRBV12-3/TRBV12-4 | NA | NA | TGTGCCAGCAGAGCTAGCCAGGTTTCGGTAGCTTTCTTT | CASRASQVSVAFF
TRBJ2-5 | TRBV24-1 | NA | TRBD1 | TGTGCCACCAGTGAAGTGACAGGGTCGGGTCCCCGAGAGACCCAGTACTTC | CATSEVTGSGPRETQYF
TRBJ1-2 | TRBV14 | once | NA | TGTGCCAGCAGCCAAGACCGGGCAGGGAACTATGGCTACACCTTC | CASSQDRAGNYGYTF
TRBJ2-7 | TRBV12-3/TRBV12-4 | few | TRBD1 | TGTGCCAGCAGCCCGACAGGGTACAACGAGCAGTACTTC | CASSPTGYNEQYF
TRBJ1-1 | TRBV5-4 | NA | NA | TGTGCCAGCAGCTTGGCCGGGGGTTACCAGAACACTGAAGCTTTCTTT | CASSLAGGYQNTEAFF
TRBJ2-5 | TRBV7-3 | once | TRBD2 | TGTGCCAGCAGTCGAACTGGGACTAGCGGGCCAGGGACCCAGTACTTC | CASSRTGTSGPGTQYF
TRBJ2-7 | TRBV5-1 | NA | NA | TGCGCCAGCAGCTCCCCTCCCGAGCAGTACTTC | CASSSPPEQYF
TRBJ2-7 | TRBV2 | NA | TRBD2 | TGTGCCAGCAAGGGACTAGCGGGACATACCTACGAGCAGTACTTC | CASKGLAGHTYEQYF
TRBJ1-2 | TRBV11-2 | NA | NA | TGTGCCAGCAGCTTATCCTTTGAGCGGGGTAACTATGGCTACACCTTC | CASSLSFERGNYGYTF
TRBJ1-2 | TRBV29-1 | NA | NA | TGCAGCGTTGAAGATCCCGGGGAGTATGGCTACACCTTC | CSVEDPGEYGYTF
TRBJ2-7 | TRBV7-3 | NA | TRBD1 | TGTGCCAGCAGCTTAAGCCCGGGACAGGCTTGGAAGCAGTACTTC | CASSLSPGQAWKQYF